The 4 T cell receptor beta chains below were found in one sample sequenced in a study of untreated major depressive disorder. General study results and limits: Depressed patients' CD4+ T cells carried increased TRBV05-01 (Vbeta 5.1) usage versus control CD4+ T cells.

The protocol was immunoSEQ multiplex PCR, while the TCRdb copy is restricted to in-frame clones and leaves out a portion. The top ten clones hold roughly 0.72% of a sample with approximately 24,000 clones, 90% to 95% of them seen once. For these TCRs, the target antigens are not known. Sequencing was done on a sample of CD4+ T cells from PBMCs. These receptors all stem from a woman in her thirties with major depressive disorder.

The chain carries TRBV4-2 and TRBJ2-1; 10 positions match TRBD2. Germline CDR1 reads LGHNA; CDR2 reads YNFKEQ. This CDR3 is built from 15 residues. Germline trimming cut 4 bases from V and 6 bases from J; bases unmatched to any gene: 6. CDR3 sequence reads: CASSLTSGDSNEQFF. CDR3 bases: TGTGCCAGCAGCCTTACTAGCGGGGATAGCAATGAGCAGTTCTTC.

V and J are TRBV7-2 and TRBJ2-1, with a possible D match to TRBD2 (5 bases). Per germline, CDR1 SGHTA and CDR2 FQGNSA. Trimming cost V 1 base and J 7 bases, with 8 bases left between them. The CDR3 covers 13 residues. The CDR3 coding sequence is TGTGCCAGCAGCTTAGATTGGACTAATGAGCAGTTCTTC. Translation: CASSLDWTNEQFF.

The rearrangement uses TRBV11-3 and TRBJ1-1; TRBD1 might be the D (6 bases). V lost 4 bases, J lost 3 bases, and 15 bases lay in between. Germline CDR1 reads SGHNT; CDR2 reads YENEEA. This CDR3 has 15 amino acids. This CDR3 reads CASSSGQSSYTEAFF. DNA of the CDR3: TGTGCCAGCAGCTCCGGACAGTCTTCCTACACTGAAGCTTTCTTT.

The V call is TRBV4-2, the J call TRBJ1-3; D call uncertain. CDR1 and CDR2 from the germline V gene are LGHNA and YNFKEQ. Trimming removed 1 base from V and 0 bases from J, with 10 bases in between. The CDR3 contains 16 residues. The CDR3 protein is CASSQAWTGSGNTIYF. CDR3 coding DNA: TGTGCCAGCAGCCAAGCATGGACCGGCTCTGGAAACACCATATATTTT.